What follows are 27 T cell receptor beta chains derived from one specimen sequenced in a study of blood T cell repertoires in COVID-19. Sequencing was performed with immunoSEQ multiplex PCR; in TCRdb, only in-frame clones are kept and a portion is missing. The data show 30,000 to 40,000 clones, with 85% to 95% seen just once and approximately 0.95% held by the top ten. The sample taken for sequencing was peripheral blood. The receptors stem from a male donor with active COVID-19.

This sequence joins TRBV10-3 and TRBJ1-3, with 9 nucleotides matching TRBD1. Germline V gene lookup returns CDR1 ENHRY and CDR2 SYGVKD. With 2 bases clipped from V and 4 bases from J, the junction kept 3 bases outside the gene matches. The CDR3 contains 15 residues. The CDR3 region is CAISERTGVGNTIYF. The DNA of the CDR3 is TGTGCCATCAGTGAGCGGACAGGGGTGGGAAACACCATATATTTT.

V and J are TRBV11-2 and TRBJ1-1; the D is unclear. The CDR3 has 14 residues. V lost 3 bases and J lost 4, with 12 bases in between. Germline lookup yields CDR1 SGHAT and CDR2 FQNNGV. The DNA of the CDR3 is TGTGCCAGCAGCTTTGAGGGAACTGGCACTGAAGCTTTCTTT. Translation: CASSFEGTGTEAFF.

The CDR3 loop is CASSVGQGAYEQYF. The CDR3 DNA follows: TGTGCCAGCTCAGTCGGACAGGGGGCTTACGAGCAGTACTTC. The V and J genes are TRBV18 and TRBJ2-7, with TRBD1 matching over 11 bases. V lost 5 bases and J lost 4; bases outside the gene matches: 4. Germline V gene sequence: CDR1 KGHSH, CDR2 LQKENI. This CDR3 is 14 amino acids long.

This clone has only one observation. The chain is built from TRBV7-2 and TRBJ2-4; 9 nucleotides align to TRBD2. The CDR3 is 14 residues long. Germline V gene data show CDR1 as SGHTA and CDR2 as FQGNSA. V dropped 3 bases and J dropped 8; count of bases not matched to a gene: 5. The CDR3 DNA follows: TGTGCCAGCAGCTTGAGCGGGGGGAGGGACATTCAGTACTTC. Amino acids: CASSLSGGRDIQYF.

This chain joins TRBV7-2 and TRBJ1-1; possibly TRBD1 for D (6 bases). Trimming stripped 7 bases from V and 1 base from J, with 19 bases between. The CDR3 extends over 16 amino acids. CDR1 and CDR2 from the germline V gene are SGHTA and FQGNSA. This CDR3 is CASTLMAGVGNTEAFF. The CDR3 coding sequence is TGTGCCAGCACCCTAATGGCAGGGGTCGGGAACACTGAAGCTTTCTTT.

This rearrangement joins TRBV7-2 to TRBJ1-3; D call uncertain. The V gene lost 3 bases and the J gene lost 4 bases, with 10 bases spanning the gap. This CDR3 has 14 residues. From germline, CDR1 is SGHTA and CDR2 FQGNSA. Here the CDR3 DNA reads TGTGCCAGCAGCTTCGGTCCATCCGGAAACACCATATATTTT. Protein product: CASSFGPSGNTIYF.

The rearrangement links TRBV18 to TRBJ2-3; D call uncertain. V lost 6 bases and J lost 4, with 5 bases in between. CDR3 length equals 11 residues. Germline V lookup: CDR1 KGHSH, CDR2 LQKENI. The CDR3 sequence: CASSQADTQYF. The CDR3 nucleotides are TGTGCCAGCTCTCAGGCAGATACGCAGTATTTT.

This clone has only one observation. CDR3 amino acids: CASSQGPTGGTSPLHF. The CDR3 region has the DNA TGCGCCAGCAGCCAAGGACCGACAGGGGGCACTTCACCCCTCCACTTT. The chain is built from TRBV4-3 and TRBJ1-6, with 10 bases that match TRBD1. Looked up from germline, CDR1 is LGHNA and CDR2 is YSLEER. V was clipped by 1 base and J by 9 bases; unmatched bases: 6. The CDR3 runs to 16 residues.

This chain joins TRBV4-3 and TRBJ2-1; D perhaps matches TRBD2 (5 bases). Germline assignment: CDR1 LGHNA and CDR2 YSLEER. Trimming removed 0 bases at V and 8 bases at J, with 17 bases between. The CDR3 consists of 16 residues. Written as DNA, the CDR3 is TGCGCCAGCAGCCAAGATCGGGCAAGCTTCGGGGATGAGCAGTTCTTC. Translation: CASSQDRASFGDEQFF.

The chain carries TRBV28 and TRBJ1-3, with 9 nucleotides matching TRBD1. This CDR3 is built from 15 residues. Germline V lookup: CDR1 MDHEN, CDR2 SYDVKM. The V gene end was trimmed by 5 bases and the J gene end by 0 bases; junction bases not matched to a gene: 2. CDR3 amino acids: CASSGTGNSGNTIYF. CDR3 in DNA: TGTGCCAGCAGTGGGACAGGGAACTCTGGAAACACCATATATTTT.

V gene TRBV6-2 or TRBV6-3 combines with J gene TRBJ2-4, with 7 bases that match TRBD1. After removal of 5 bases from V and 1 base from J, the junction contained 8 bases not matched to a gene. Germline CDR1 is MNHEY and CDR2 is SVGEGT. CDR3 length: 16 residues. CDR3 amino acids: CASSTLTGTAKNIQYF. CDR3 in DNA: TGTGCCAGCAGTACATTGACAGGGACGGCCAAAAACATTCAGTACTTC.

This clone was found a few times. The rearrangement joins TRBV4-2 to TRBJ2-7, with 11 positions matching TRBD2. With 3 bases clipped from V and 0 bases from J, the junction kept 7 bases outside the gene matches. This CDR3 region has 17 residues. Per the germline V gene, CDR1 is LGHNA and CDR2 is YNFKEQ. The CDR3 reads CASSQGLADTNSYEQYF. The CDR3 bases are TGTGCCAGCAGCCAGGGACTAGCGGATACTAACTCCTACGAGCAGTACTTC.

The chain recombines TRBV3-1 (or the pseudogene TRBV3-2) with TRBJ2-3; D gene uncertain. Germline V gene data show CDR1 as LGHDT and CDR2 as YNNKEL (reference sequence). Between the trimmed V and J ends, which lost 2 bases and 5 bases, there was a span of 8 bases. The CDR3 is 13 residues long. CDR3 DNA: TGTGCCAGCAGCCAATTTCTAGTAGATACGCAGTATTTT. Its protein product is CASSQFLVDTQYF.

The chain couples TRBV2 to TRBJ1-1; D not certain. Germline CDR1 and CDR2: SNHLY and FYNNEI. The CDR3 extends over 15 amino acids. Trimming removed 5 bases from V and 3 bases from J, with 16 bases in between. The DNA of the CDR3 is TGTGCCAGCAGTTCTCAGTCCAATGTTCACACTGAAGCTTTCTTT. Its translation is CASSSQSNVHTEAFF.

The CDR3 nucleotides are TGTGCCAGCAGCGCACTAGCGGGGGGGCCTCAAGAGACCCAGTACTTC. Translation: CASSALAGGPQETQYF. The chain couples TRBV9 to TRBJ2-5, with 13 positions matching TRBD2. The CDR3 has 16 residues. V lost 3 bases and J lost 2; bases outside the gene matches: 4. Germline lookup yields CDR1 SGDLS and CDR2 YYNGEE.

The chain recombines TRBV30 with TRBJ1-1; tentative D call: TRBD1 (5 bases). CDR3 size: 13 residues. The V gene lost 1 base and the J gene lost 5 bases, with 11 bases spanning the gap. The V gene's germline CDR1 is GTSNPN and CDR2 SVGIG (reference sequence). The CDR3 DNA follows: TGTGCCTGGAGTGGGTGGAAGGGGACTGAAGCTTTCTTT. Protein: CAWSGWKGTEAFF. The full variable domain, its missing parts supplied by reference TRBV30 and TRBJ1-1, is SQTIHQWPATLVQPVGSPLSLECTVEGTSNPNLYWYRQAAGRGLQLLFYSVGIGQISSEVPQNLSASRPQDRQFILSSKKLLLSDSGFYLCAWSGWKGTEAFFGQGTRLTVV.

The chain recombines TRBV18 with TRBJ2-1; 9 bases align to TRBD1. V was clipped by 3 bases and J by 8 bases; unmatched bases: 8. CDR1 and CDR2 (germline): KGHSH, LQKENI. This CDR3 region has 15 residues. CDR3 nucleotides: TGTGCCAGCTCACCCTCCGGACAGGGGATCGATGAGCAGTTCTTC. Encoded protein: CASSPSGQGIDEQFF.

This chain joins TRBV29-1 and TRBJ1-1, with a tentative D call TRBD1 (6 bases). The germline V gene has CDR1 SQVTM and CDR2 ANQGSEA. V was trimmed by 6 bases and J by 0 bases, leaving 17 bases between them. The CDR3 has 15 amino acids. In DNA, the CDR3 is TGCAGCGTCACGGGGGGGCGCCCTTTGAACACTGAAGCTTTCTTT. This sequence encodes CSVTGGRPLNTEAFF.

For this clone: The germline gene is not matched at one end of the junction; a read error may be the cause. CDR3 region: CASREQGRKGKLFF. CDR3 in DNA: TGTGCCAGCCGTGAACAGGGAAGAAAAGGGAAACTGTTTTTT. The chain joins TRBV6-1 to TRBJ1-4; D is perhaps TRBD1 (6 bases). This CDR3 is 14 amino acids long. Germline CDR1 MNHNS, CDR2 SASEGT.

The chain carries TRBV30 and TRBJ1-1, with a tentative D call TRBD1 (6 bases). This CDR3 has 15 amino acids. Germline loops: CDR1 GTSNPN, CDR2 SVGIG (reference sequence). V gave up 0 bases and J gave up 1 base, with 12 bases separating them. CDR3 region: CAWSVVGTPNTEAFF. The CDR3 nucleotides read TGTGCCTGGAGTGTAGTAGGGACACCGAACACTGAAGCTTTCTTT.

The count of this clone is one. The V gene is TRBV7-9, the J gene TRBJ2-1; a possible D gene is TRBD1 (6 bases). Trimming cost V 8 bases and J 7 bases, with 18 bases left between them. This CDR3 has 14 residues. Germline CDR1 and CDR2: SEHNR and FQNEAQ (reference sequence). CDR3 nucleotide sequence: TGTGCCAGCGGCGGCCCCGGGACATATAATGAGCAGTTCTTC. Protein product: CASGGPGTYNEQFF.

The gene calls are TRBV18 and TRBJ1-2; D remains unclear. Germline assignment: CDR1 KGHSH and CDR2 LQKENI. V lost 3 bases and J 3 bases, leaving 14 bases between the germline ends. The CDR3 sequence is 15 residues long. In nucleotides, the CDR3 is TGTGCCAGCTCACCGAGAACCCGCCGGGACTATGGCTACACCTTC. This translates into CASSPRTRRDYGYTF.

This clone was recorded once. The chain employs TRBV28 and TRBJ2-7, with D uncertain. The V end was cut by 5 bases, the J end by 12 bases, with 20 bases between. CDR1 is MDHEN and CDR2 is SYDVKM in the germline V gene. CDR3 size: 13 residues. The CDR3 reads CASSTHPQPQLYF. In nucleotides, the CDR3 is TGTGCCAGCAGTACTCACCCACAGCCCCAGCTGTACTTC.

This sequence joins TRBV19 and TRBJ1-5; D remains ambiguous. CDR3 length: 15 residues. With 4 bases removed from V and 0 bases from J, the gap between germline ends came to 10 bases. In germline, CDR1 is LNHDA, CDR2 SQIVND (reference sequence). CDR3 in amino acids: CASSKEIYSNQPQHF. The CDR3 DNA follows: TGTGCCAGTAGTAAGGAGATCTATAGCAATCAGCCCCAGCATTTT.

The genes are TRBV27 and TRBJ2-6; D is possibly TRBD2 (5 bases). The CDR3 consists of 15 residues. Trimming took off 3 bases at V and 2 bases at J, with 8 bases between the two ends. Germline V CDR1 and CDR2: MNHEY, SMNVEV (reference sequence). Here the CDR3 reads CASSLGVPGANVLTF. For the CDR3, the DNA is TGTGCCAGCAGTTTGGGAGTCCCTGGGGCCAACGTCCTGACTTTC.

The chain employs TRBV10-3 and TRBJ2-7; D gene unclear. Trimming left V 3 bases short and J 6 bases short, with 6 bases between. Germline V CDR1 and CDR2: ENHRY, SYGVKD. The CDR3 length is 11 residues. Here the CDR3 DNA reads TGTGCCATCAGTGACAGTTTCGAGCAGTACTTC. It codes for CAISDSFEQYF.

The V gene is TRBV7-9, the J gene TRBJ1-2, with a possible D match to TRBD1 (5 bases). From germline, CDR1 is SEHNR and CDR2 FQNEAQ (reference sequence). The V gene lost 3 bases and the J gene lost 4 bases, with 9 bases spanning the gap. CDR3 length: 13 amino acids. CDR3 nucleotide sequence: TGTGCCAGCAGCTTGGGGGAGGGCTATGGCTACACCTTC. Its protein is CASSLGEGYGYTF.